This T cell receptor (beta chain) is from a study of T cell responses to AZD1222 COVID-19 vaccine. The study's findings and limits: Only a handful of individuals given AZD1222 were seropositive at baseline. Targets within unmutated variant regions were reportedly found for nearly half of spike-specific TCRs. Mapped onto spike, vaccine-associated CD4 TCRs spanned it and were dominant at 160-218 and 743-854. Sampling captured repertoires only after the peak T cell response.

Regarding this clone: What it recognizes is unknown.

CDR1 is LGHNA, CDR2 YNFKEQ, per germline. Trimming stripped 4 bases from V and 3 bases from J, with 16 bases between. The CDR3 contains 15 residues. Assay: immunoSEQ multiplex PCR; the TCRdb copy retains only in-frame clones and omits some. The sample records about 150,000 clones, roughly 89% being singletons. The starting material was peripheral blood, obtained on day 0 of AZD1222 vaccination. The clonotype originates from an adult in good health. This chain links TRBV4-2 with TRBJ2-7; D remains ambiguous. The CDR3 is CASSPSYQRDYEQYF. The DNA of the CDR3 is TGTGCCAGCAGCCCTTCGTACCAGAGAGACTACGAGCAGTACTTC.